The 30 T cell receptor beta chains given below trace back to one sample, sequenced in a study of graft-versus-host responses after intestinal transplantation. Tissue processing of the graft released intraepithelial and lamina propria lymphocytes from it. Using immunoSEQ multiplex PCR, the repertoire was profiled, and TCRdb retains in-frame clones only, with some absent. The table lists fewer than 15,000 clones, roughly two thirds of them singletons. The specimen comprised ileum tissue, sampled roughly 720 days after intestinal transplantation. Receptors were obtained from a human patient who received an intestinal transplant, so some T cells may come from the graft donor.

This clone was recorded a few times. The CDR3: CASSEEAGGTDTQYF. The CDR3 DNA reads TGTGCCAGCAGTGAAGAGGCGGGGGGCACAGATACGCAGTATTTT. The rearrangement links TRBV6-1 to TRBJ2-3; 7 nucleotides agree with TRBD2. The V segment lost 1 base and the J segment 1 base; nucleotides outside the gene matches: 2. Per germline, CDR1 MNHNS and CDR2 SASEGT. This CDR3 has 15 residues.

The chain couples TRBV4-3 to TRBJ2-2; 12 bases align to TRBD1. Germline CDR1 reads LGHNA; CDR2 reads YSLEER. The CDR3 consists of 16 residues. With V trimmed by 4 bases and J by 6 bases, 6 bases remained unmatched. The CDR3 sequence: CASSRHRDRGPGELFF. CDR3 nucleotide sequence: TGCGCCAGCAGCCGTCACCGGGACAGGGGGCCCGGGGAGCTGTTTTTT.

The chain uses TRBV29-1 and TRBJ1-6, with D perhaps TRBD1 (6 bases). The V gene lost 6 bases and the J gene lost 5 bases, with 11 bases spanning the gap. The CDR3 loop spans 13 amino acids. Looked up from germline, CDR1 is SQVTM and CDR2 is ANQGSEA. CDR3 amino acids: CSVQKGDNSPLHF. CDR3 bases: TGCAGCGTCCAGAAGGGGGATAATTCACCCCTCCACTTT.

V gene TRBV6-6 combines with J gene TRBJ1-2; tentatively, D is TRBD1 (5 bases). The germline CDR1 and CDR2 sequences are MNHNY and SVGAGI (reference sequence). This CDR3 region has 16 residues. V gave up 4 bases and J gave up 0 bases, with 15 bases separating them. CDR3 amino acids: CASSLRGNLANYGYTF. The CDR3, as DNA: TGTGCCAGCAGTTTGCGGGGGAACTTGGCTAACTATGGCTACACCTTC.

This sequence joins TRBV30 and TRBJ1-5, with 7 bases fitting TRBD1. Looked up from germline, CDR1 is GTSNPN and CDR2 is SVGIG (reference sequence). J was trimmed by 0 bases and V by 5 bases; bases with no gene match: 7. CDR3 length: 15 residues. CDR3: CAWSTGAYSNQPQHF. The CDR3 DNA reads TGTGCCTGGTCTACAGGGGCATATAGCAATCAGCCCCAGCATTTT.

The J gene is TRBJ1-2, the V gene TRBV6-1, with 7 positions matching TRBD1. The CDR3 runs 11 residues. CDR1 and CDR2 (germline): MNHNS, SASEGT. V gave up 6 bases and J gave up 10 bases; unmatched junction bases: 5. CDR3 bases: TGTGCCAGCAGCCGAGGGGGCGTCTACACCTTC. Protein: CASSRGGVYTF.

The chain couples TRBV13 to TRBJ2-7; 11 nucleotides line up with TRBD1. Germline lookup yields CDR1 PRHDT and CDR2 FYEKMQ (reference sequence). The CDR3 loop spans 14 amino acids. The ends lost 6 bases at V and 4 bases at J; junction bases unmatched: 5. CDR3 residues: CASSWTGGDYEQYF. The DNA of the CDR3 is TGTGCCAGCAGTTGGACAGGGGGCGATTACGAGCAGTACTTC.

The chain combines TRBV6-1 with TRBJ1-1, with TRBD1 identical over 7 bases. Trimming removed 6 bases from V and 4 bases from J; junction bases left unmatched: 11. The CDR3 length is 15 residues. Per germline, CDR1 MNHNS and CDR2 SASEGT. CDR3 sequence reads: CASSLKAGGSTEAFF. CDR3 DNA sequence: TGTGCCAGCAGCCTCAAGGCAGGGGGTAGCACTGAAGCTTTCTTT.

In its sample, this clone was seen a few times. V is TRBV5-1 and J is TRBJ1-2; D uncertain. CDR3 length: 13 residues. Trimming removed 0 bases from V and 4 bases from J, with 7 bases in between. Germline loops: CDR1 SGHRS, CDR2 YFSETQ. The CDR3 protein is CASSLDSTYGYTF. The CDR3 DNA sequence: TGCGCCAGCAGCTTGGATTCTACCTATGGCTACACCTTC.

The CDR3 DNA follows: TGCGCCAGCAGCTTGGACGGGGCGGGGGGGCAGTATAAGCAGTATTTT. Translating gives CASSLDGAGGQYKQYF. This chain links TRBV5-1 with TRBJ2-3; 9 nucleotides agree with TRBD2. Germline values: CDR1 SGHRS, CDR2 YFSETQ. The CDR3 contains 16 residues. V lost 0 bases and J lost 11; bases outside the gene matches: 13. Full variable domain (missing parts from reference TRBV5-1 and TRBJ2-3): KAGVTQTPRYLIKTRGQQVTLSCSPISGHRSVSWYQQTPGQGLQFLFEYFSETQRNKGNFPGRFSGRQFSNSRSEMNVSTLELGDSALYLCASSLDGAGGQYKQYFGPGTRLTVL.

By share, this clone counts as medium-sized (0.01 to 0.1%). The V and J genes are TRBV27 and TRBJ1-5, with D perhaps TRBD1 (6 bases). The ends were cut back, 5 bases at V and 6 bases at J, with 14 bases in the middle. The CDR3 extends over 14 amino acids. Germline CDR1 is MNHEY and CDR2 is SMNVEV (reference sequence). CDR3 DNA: TGTGCCAGCAGTGAAACAGGGTTGGGTCAGCCCCAGCATTTT. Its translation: CASSETGLGQPQHF.

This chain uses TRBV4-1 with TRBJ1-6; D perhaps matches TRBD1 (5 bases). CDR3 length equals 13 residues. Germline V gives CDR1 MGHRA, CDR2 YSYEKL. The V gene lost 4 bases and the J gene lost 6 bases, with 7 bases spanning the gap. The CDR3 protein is CASSRDSNSPLHF. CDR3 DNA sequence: TGCGCCAGCAGCCGAGACAGTAATTCACCCCTCCACTTT.

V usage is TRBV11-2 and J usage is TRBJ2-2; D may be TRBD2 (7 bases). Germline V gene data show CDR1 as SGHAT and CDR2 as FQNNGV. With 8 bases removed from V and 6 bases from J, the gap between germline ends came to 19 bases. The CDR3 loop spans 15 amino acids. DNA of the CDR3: TGTGCCAGCGACCCAAGGGGGGGGCAGGCCGGGGAGCTGTTTTTT. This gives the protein CASDPRGGQAGELFF.

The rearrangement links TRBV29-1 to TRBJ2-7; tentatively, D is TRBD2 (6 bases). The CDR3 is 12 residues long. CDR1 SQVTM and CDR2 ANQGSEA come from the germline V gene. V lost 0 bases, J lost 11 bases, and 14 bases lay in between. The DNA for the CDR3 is TGCAGCGTTGAAGACGGGACTCGGATTGAGTACTTC. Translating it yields CSVEDGTRIEYF.

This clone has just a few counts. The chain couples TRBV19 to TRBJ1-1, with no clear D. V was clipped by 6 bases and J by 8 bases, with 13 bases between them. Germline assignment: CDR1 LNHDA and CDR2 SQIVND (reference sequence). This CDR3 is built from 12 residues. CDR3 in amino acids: CASRGSTSEAFF. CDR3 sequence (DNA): TGTGCCAGTAGGGGGAGTACGAGCGAAGCTTTCTTT.

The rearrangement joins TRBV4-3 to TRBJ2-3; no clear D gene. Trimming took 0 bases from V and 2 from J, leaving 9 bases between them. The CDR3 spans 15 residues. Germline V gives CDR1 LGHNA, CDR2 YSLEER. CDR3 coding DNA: TGCGCCAGCAGCCAAGATCAACTCACCACAGATACGCAGTATTTT. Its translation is CASSQDQLTTDTQYF.

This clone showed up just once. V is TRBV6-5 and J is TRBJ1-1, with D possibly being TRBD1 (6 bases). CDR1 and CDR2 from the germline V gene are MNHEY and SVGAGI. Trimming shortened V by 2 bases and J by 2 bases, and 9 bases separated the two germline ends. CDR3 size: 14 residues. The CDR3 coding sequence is TGTGCCAGCAGTTACCACAGGGACAACACTGAAGCTTTCTTT. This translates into CASSYHRDNTEAFF.

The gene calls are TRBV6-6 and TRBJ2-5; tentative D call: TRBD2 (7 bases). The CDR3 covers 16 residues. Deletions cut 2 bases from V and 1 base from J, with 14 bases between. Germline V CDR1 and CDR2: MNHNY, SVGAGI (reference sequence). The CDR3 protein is CASSYMGGPIQETQYF. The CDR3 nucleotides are TGTGCCAGCAGTTACATGGGGGGGCCGATCCAAGAGACCCAGTACTTC.

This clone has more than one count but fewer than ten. CDR3 DNA sequence: TGTGCCAGCAGCAACAGGGACTATGGCTACACCTTC. This gives the protein CASSNRDYGYTF. The chain employs TRBV21-1 and TRBJ1-2; TRBD1 reflects the table's D call only, with no check against the DNA. TRBV21-1 is assigned pseudogene status. The CDR3 spans 12 residues.

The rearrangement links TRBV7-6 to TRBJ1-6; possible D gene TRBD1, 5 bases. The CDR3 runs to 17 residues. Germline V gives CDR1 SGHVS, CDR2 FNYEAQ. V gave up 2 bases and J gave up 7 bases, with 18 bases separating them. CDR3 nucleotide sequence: TGTGCCAGCAGCTTACGGCCCCGGACACAATTCAATTCACCCCTCCACTTT. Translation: CASSLRPRTQFNSPLHF.

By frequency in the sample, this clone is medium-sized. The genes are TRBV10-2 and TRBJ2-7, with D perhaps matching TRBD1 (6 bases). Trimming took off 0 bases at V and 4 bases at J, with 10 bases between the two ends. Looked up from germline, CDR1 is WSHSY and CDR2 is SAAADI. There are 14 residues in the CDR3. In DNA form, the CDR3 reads TGCGCCAGCAGTGAGTCGTGGGGGCCATACGAGCAGTACTTC. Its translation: CASSESWGPYEQYF.

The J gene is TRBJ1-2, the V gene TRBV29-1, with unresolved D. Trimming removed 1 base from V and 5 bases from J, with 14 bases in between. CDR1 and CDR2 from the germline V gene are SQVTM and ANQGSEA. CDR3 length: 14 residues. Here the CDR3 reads CSVEVDGRGYGYTF. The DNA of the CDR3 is TGCAGCGTTGAAGTCGACGGTCGCGGATATGGCTACACCTTC.

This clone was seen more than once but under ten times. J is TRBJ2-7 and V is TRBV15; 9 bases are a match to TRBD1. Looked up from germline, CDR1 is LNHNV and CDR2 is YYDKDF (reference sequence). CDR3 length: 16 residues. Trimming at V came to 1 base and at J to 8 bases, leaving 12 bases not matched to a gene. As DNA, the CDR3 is TGTGCCACCAGCAGAGGGACCGGGACAGGGTCTAGAAAGCAGTACTTC. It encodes CATSRGTGTGSRKQYF.

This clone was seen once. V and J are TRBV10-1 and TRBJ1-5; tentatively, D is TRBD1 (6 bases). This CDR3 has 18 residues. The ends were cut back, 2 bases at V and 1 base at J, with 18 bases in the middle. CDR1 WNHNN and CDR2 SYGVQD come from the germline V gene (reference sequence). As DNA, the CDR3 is TGCGCCAGCAGTGAGCCCAGGCAGGGGCATAGGAGCAATCAGCCCCAGCATTTT. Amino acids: CASSEPRQGHRSNQPQHF.

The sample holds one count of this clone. CDR3 sequence reads: CASSQERTGDISDTQYF. Written as DNA, the CDR3 is TGCGCCAGCAGCCAAGAGCGGACAGGGGATATATCAGATACGCAGTATTTT. This rearrangement joins TRBV4-3 to TRBJ2-3; TRBD1 agrees at 9 bases. The junction had 8 bases not matched to a gene; V was cut back by 0 bases and J by 4 bases. CDR3 length equals 17 residues. CDR1 is LGHNA and CDR2 is YSLEER in the germline V gene.

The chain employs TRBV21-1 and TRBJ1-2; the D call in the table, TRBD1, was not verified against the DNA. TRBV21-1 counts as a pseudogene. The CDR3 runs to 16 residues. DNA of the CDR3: TGTGCCAGCAGCAAGCCCCCGGGACATCAAAACTATGGCTACACCTTC. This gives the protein CASSKPPGHQNYGYTF.

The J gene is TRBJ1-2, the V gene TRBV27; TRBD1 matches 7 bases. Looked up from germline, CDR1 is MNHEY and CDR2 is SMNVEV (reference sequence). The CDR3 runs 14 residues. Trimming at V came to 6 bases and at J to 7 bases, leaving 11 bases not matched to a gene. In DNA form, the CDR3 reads TGTGCCAGCAGACCCGGACAGGCTTCCTTTGGCTACACCTTC. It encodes CASRPGQASFGYTF.

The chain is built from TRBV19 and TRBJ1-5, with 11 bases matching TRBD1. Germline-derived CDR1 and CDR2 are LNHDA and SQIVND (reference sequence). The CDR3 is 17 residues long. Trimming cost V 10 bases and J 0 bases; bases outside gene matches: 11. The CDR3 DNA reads TGTGCCACCCGAGCCTGGACAGGGGGCGATAGCAATCAGCCCCAGCATTTT. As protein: CATRAWTGGDSNQPQHF.

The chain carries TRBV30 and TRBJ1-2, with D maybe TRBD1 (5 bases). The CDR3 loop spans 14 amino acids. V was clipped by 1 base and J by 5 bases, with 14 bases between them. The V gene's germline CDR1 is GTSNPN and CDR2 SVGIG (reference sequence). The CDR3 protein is CAWSGVQGGYGYTF. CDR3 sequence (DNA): TGTGCCTGGAGTGGGGTTCAGGGAGGGTATGGCTACACCTTC.

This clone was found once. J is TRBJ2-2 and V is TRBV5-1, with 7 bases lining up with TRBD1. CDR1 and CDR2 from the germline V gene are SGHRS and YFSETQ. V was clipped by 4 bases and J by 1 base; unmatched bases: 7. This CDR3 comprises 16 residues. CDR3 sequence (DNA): TGCGCCAGCAGCCGAAACAGGGGCGAGAACACCGGGGAGCTGTTTTTT. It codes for CASSRNRGENTGELFF. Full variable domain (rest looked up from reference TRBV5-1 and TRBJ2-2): KAGVTQTPRYLIKTRGQQVTLSCSPISGHRSVSWYQQTPGQGLQFLFEYFSETQRNKGNFPGRFSGRQFSNSRSEMNVSTLELGDSALYLCASSRNRGENTGELFFGEGSRLTVL.